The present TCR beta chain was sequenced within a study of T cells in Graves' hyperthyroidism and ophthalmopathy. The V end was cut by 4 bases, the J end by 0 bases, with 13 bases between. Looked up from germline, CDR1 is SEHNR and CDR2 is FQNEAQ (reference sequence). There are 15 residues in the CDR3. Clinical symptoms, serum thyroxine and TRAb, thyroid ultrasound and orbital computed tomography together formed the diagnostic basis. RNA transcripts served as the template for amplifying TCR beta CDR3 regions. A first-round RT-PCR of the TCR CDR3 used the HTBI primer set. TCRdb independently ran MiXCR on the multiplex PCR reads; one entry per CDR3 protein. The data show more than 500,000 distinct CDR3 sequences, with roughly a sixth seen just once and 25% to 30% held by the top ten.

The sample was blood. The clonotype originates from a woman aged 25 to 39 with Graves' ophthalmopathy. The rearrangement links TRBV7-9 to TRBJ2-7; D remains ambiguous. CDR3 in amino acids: CASSSGNRPSYEQYF. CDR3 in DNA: TGTGCCAGCAGCTCGGGCAACAGACCCTCCTACGAGCAGTACTTC. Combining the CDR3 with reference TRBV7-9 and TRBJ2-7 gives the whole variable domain DTGVSQNPRHKITKRGQNVTFRCDPISEHNRLYWYRQTLGQGPEFLTYFQNEAQLEKSRLLSDRFSAERPKGSFSTLEIQRTEQGDSAMYLCASSSGNRPSYEQYFGPGTRLTVT.